This entry describes one TCR beta chain. Its target antigen remains unknown. Base qualities were left out, and no much larger clone turns up one base away. V is pared back by 6 bases and J by 0 bases, with 14 bases lying between the germline termini. CDR1 MDHEN and CDR2 SYDVKM are derived from the germline V gene. The cysteine opens and the phenylalanine closes a CDR3 of 15 amino acids. Only the CDR3 portion is preserved as DNA: 45 bases, with reading frame beginning at the first base. The donors were healthy, HIV-negative adults who had no recently reported acute infections or vaccinations. Every donor was a Caucasian adult living in Nashville, Tennessee, USA. CD4+ T cells were enriched through magnetic negative selection, after which naive cells were positively selected on CD45RA and the remaining negative fraction served as the memory subset. Blood was obtained by leukapheresis, after which PBMCs were separated by Ficoll-Histopaque density gradient centrifugation and cryopreserved in liquid nitrogen vapor phase. Purity and quantity of every magnetically sorted T cell population were checked by analytical flow cytometry. Genomic DNA was isolated from every sorted fraction and measured by UV absorbance on a Nanodrop 2000c.

These data belong to a study of shared clonotypes between healthy human individuals (TCRdb year 2020). The study in broad terms: The cohort included a few men and two women between 18 and 49 years of age. To estimate repertoire size and how much clonotype sharing occurs between individuals, the study deeply sequenced the blood TCR repertoires of about 5 healthy adults. Per donor, three plates each were used for CD4 naive and CD4 memory, two for CD8 naive, and one for CD8 memory. Per donor, leukapheresis produced somewhere between about 0.94 and 9.5 billion PBMCs. Libraries were prepared and TCR repertoires were sequenced by different laboratories using diverse techniques, in order to increase sequencing depth and limit assay-specific biases.

What the research found in general, with its limitations: Because the study included only a small number of donors, the genetic and exposure-history diversity represented was limited. Pairwise subsampling led to the expectation that sequencing depth would affect the degree of clonotype sharing among donors. Only blood was sampled, and tissue TCR repertoires likely differ from those in blood. Estimated clonotype richness was generally larger for naive than for memory subsets. Approximately 5% of naive CD4, roughly 3.5% of naive CD8, roughly 2.4% of memory CD4, and approximately 0.4% of memory CD8 clonotypes were shared across four donors. Compared with non-shared clonotypes, clonotypes shared by all four sorted-subset donors had higher generation probabilities. Rarefaction of sorted-subset datasets indicated incomplete sequencing despite the large sequencing depth.

Using the deep immunoSEQ assay, multiplex PCR amplified TCR CDR3 regions from genomic DNA. Genomic DNA extracted from each cell subset was distributed evenly over all wells of several immunoSEQ 96-well plates, and each plate served as one replicate. For sorted subsets, about 210 ng of genomic DNA, equivalent to 30,000 or so T cell genomes, went into each replicate PCR. The purified libraries were quantified using a Qubit 3.0 fluorometer, sized with a Bioanalyzer 2100, and then quantified again using the KAPA Library Quantification kit. A separate single-read 150-cycle Illumina NextSeq 550 flow cell was used to sequence each immunoSEQ 96-well plate. The source study handled its data this way. The immunoSEQ output contained only junctional sequences without quality scores, so filtering could not match that applied to full-length reads. Sequences were annotated with PyIR, a Python wrapper for IgBLAST v1.9, using IMGT germline references to assign V/J genes and CDR3. Any read was removed if the V/J assignment was weak (E-value above 1e-6), the CDR3 was missing, or the read contained stop codons, out-of-frame junctions, or ambiguous translated residues. A V3J clonotype was defined by an identical inferred V gene, J gene, and CDR3 amino acid sequence. The percentage overlap between two repertoires was calculated by dividing the number of shared unique clonotypes by the size of the smaller repertoire. RTK rarefaction, the Chao1 estimator, and Recon v2.1 estimates of unobserved clonotypes were used to assess repertoire richness. Generation probabilities were computed with OLGA for all TCRbeta clonotypes obtained by the gDNA method from a handful of donors. TCRdb retrieved this table from immuneACCESS and kept in-frame rearrangements only. Not all clones are present; in checked studies, unresolved V genes account for under half, and no reason is known for the remainder. D and trimming were read from the DNA, whereas the V and J calls and clone size are those reported in that table. The sample table records roughly 2.5 million clones; 85% to 95% of these occur just once. About 0.13% of the sample comes from the top ten.

This chain is built from TRBV28 and TRBJ1-2; matching of 6 bases hints at TRBD1 as the D gene. The source of this sequence is a man between 18 and 29 years old in good health. Sequenced sample: naive CD4+ T cells sorted from blood. The sample's cell subset or site label is to be understood as: CD45RA+ positively selected. At the DNA level, the sequence is TGTGCCAGCAGGCCCGGGACACCCGCTAACTATGGCTACACCTTC. This translates into CASRPGTPANYGYTF.